The clone carrying this TCR beta chain was seen just once. The target antigen is unknown. These data are taken from a study of OX40 agonist ivuxolimab in advanced cancers. Assay used: immunoSEQ multiplex PCR; TCRdb lists only in-frame clones, some missing. The sample has about 40,000 clones; approximately 87% are singletons. Study-wide findings and caveats: Researchers report that CD8+ T cells had, on average, more expanded clones than CD4+. Dose levels from 0.1 to 3.0 mg/kg saw CD4+ and CD8+ blood T cells expand clonally by week 6.

There are 15 residues in the CDR3. Germline CDR1 reads LNHDA; CDR2 reads SQIVND (reference sequence). Between the trimmed V and J ends, which lost 3 bases and 1 base, there was a span of 12 bases. The source material was CD4+ or CD8+ T cells sorted from blood, sampled in a trial of the OX40 agonist ivuxolimab. This clonotype was sampled from an adult with an advanced solid tumor such as melanoma, head and neck, liver or kidney cancer. This chain joins TRBV19 and TRBJ1-2, with D perhaps TRBD1 (5 bases). CDR3 DNA sequence: TGTGCCAGTAGTATTGGAGGGGCCCTTAACTATGGCTACACCTTC. Its protein product is CASSIGGALNYGYTF.